Presented here are 8 T cell receptor beta chains from one specimen sequenced in a study of T-cell reconstitution after alpha-beta-depleted transplantation in children. Preparing the TCRbeta library involved the use of unique molecular identifiers. TCRdb passed the PCR reads through MiXCR, listing each CDR3 protein once. The data show over 100,000 distinct CDR3 sequences, about 6% seen once. The source material was PBMCs, mostly from graft donor cells, sampled 60 days after TCRalphabeta/CD19-depleted stem cell transplant. The receptors stem from a female patient aged 2-9 years who had a stem cell transplant for Fanconi anemia, so the T cells may come from the graft donor.

This clonotype was observed at least ten times. The rearrangement uses TRBV20-1 and TRBJ2-2, with 7 bases lining up with TRBD1. J gave up 6 bases and V 1 base, and 8 bases lay outside the gene matches. The CDR3 extends over 15 amino acids. From germline, CDR1 is DFQATT and CDR2 SNEGSKA (reference sequence). CDR3 protein: CSARGQGKGPGELFF. The CDR3, as DNA: TGCAGTGCTAGAGGACAGGGAAAAGGTCCCGGGGAGCTGTTTTTT.

The chain carries TRBV6-5 and TRBJ1-5; D remains unclear. The CDR3 loop spans 14 amino acids. The V and J ends lost 2 bases and 2 bases respectively, with 7 bases between them. The germline V gene encodes CDR1 MNHEY and CDR2 SVGAGI. CDR3 amino acids: CASSYAVGNQPQHF. The CDR3 DNA reads TGTGCCAGCAGTTACGCAGTTGGCAATCAGCCCCAGCATTTT.

This clonotype was seen repeatedly, ten times or more. This chain uses TRBV14 with TRBJ2-2, with 7 positions matching TRBD1. The germline CDR1 and CDR2 sequences are SGHDN and FVKESK. J was trimmed by 5 bases and V by 4 bases; bases with no gene match: 16. The CDR3 covers 18 residues. The CDR3 region is CASSPLIHRGGFTGELFF. CDR3 coding DNA: TGTGCCAGCAGCCCCCTAATACACAGGGGTGGATTTACCGGGGAGCTGTTTTTT.

This chain connects TRBV7-7 to TRBJ2-5, with D perhaps given as TRBD1 or TRBD2 (5 bases each). The germline CDR1 and CDR2 sequences are SSHAT and FNYEAQ (reference sequence). V lost 6 bases, J lost 3 bases, and 11 bases lay in between. This CDR3 comprises 13 residues. In DNA, the CDR3 is TGTGCCAGCAGTTACGGGGCGAAAGAGACCCAGTACTTC. This encodes CASSYGAKETQYF.

This clonotype was counted many times. This chain links TRBV3-1 with TRBJ2-2; D possibly corresponds to TRBD2 (6 bases). V lost 7 bases and J lost 2, with 17 bases in between. CDR3 size: 16 residues. The germline CDR1 and CDR2 sequences are LGHDT and YNNKEL (reference sequence). CDR3 residues: CASISRDFSNTGELFF. The CDR3 DNA reads TGTGCCAGCATCTCAAGGGACTTTTCCAACACCGGGGAGCTGTTTTTT.

At least ten counts were recorded for this clonotype. The chain combines TRBV20-1 with TRBJ2-5; no definite D call. The CDR3 consists of 11 residues. CDR1 and CDR2 (germline): DFQATT, SNEGSKA (reference sequence). V gave up 0 bases and J gave up 5 bases, with 4 bases separating them. The CDR3: CSARDVETQYF. As DNA, the CDR3 is TGCAGTGCTAGAGATGTTGAGACCCAGTACTTC.

This clonotype was seen ten or more times. The chain combines TRBV28 with TRBJ2-4, with D perhaps TRBD2 (5 bases). With 5 bases removed from V and 1 base from J, the gap between germline ends came to 18 bases. In germline, CDR1 is MDHEN, CDR2 SYDVKM. The CDR3 totals 17 residues. CDR3 sequence: CASSPPKRASAKNIQYF. The CDR3 region has the DNA TGTGCCAGCAGTCCCCCCAAAAGGGCTAGCGCCAAAAACATTCAGTACTTC.

This clonotype was detected many times. The J gene is TRBJ2-3, the V gene TRBV6-5; D gene uncertain. The CDR3 runs to 14 residues. The germline CDR1 and CDR2 sequences are MNHEY and SVGAGI. Trimming removed 0 bases at V and 2 bases at J, with 6 bases between. CDR3 nucleotide sequence: TGTGCCAGCAGTTACTCCCATTTCACAGATACGCAGTATTTT. It codes for CASSYSHFTDTQYF.